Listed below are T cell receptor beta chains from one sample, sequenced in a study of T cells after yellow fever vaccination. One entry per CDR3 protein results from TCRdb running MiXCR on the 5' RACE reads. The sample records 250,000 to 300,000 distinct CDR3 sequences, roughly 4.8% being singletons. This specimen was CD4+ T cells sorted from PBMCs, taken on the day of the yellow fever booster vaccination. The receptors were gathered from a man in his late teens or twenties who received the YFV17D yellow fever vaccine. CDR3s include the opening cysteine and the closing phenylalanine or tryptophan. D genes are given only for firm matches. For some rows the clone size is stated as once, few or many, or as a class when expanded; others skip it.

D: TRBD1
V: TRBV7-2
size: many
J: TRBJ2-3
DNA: TGTGCCAGCGGACAGGGGGTCGTAGGAGATACGCAGTATTTT
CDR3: CASGQGVVGDTQYF

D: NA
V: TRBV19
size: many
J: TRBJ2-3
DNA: TGTGCCAGTAGCCGGGGGTCGGTCACAGATACGCAGTATTTT
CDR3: CASSRGSVTDTQYF

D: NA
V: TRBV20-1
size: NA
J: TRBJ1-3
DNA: TGCAGTGCTACCGTTTGGGACGGAACCTCTGGAAACACCATATATTTT
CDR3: CSATVWDGTSGNTIYF

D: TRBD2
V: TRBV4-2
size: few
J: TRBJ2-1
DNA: TGTGCCAGCAGCCAAGATCTCGTAGCGGGGGCCTTCTTAAGCTCCTACAATGAGCAGTTCTTC
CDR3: CASSQDLVAGAFLSSYNEQFF

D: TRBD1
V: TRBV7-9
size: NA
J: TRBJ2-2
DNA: TGTGCCAGCAGCCCCTCCCGGACAGGATTAGAAAGGGAGCTGTTTTTT
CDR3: CASSPSRTGLERELFF

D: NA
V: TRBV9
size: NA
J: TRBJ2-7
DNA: TGTGCCAGCAGCGTATCCGGAGCCTACGAGCAGTACTTC
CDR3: CASSVSGAYEQYF

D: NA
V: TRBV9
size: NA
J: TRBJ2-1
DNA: TGTGCCAGCACCGTGGACGGGTCCGTCCATGAGCAGTTCTTC
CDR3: CASTVDGSVHEQFF

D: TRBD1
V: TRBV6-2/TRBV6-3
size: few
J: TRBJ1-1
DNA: TGTGCCAGCAGTTACACCGGACAGGCGCTTGAAGCTTTCTTT
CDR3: CASSYTGQALEAFF

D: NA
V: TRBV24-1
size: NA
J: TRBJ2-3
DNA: TGTGCCACCAGTGACCGCGACCTCACAGATACGCAGTATTTT
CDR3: CATSDRDLTDTQYF

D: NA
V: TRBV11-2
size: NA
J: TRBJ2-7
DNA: TGTGCCAGCAGCCTGGGTGTGGGAATGCGAAGGGGGCAGTACTTC
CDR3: CASSLGVGMRRGQYF

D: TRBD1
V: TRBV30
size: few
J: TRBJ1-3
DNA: TGTGCCTGGAGAACAGGGGGTGGAAACACCATATATTTT
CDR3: CAWRTGGGNTIYF

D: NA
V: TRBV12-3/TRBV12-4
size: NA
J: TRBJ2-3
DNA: TGTGCCAGCAGGTCGGACAGACCAAGCACAGATACGCAGTATTTT
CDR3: CASRSDRPSTDTQYF

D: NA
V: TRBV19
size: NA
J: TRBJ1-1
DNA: TGTGCCAGTAGTATTCGAAGAGGCACTGAAGCTTTCTTT
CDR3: CASSIRRGTEAFF

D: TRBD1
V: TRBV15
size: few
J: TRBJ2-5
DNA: TGTGCCACCAGCAGAGACAGGGGGTCTCCAGAGACCCAGTACTTC
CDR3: CATSRDRGSPETQYF

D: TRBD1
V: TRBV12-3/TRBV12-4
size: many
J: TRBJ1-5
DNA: TGTGCCAGCAGTTTACGGGACAGGGGGAATCAGCCCCAGCATTTT
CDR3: CASSLRDRGNQPQHF

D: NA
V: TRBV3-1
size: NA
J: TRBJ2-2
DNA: TGTGCCAGCAGCCAAGAGGACAGGGAGCTGTTTTTT
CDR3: CASSQEDRELFF

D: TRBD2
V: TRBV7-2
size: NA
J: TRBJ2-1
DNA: TGTGCCAGCAGCTTAATAGCGGGCGAGCAGTTCTTC
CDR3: CASSLIAGEQFF

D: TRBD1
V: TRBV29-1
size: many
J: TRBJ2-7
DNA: TGCAGCGTGGGACAGTCAACTTACGAGCAGTACTTC
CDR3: CSVGQSTYEQYF

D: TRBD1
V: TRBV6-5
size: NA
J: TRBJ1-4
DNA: TGTGCCAGCAGAAGGGGGCGGAATGAAAAACTGTTTTTT
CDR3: CASRRGRNEKLFF

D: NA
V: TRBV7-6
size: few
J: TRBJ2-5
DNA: TGTGCCAGCAACGACGTGGCCGTTGGAGGGACCCAGTACTTC
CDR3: CASNDVAVGGTQYF

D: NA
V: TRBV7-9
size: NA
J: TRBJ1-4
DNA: TGTGCCAGCAGCTCCGCGGGAAGTCGTGAAAAACTGTTTTTT
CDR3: CASSSAGSREKLFF

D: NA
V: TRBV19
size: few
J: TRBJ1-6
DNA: TGTGCCAGTACGGAGTACGGTGGCAGGCCTAATTCACCCCTCCACTTT
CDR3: CASTEYGGRPNSPLHF

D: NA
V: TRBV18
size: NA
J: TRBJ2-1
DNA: TGTGCCAGCTCACCGCAGGGGAACAATGAGCAGTTCTTC
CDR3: CASSPQGNNEQFF

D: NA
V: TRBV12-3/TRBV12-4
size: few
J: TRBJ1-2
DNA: TGTGCCAGCAGTTCCGCAGGCTTCTATGGCTACACCTTC
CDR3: CASSSAGFYGYTF

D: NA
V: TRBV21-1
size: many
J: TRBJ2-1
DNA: TGTGCCAGCAGCAAAAACCATCTCCGCAATGAGCAGTTCTTC
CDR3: CASSKNHLRNEQFF

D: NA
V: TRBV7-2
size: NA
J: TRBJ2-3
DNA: TGTGCCAGCAGCTTAAACGGGGCCACAGATACGCAGTATTTT
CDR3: CASSLNGATDTQYF

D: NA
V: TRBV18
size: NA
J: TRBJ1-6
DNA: TGTGCCAGCTCACCGGGGGGGACCGATTCACCCCTCCACTTT
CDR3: CASSPGGTDSPLHF

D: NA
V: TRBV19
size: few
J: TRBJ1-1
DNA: TGTGCCAGTAGTCCCCCGGCCGCTCGTGGGACTGAAGCTTTCTTT
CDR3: CASSPPAARGTEAFF

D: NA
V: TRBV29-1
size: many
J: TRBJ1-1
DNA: TGCAGCGTTGCCGCAGGGCGGGCTGAAGCTTTCTTT
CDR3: CSVAAGRAEAFF

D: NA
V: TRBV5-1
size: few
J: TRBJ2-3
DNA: TGCGCCAGCAGCTTGGTCCGGCTGTCGGGCACAGATACGCAGTATTTT
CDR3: CASSLVRLSGTDTQYF

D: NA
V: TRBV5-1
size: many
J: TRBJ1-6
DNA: TGCGCCAGCAGCTTTGGACAGAAGAATTCACCCCTCCACTTT
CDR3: CASSFGQKNSPLHF

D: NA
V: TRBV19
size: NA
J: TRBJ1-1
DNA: TGTGCCAGTACCCCCCGGCCAGAAATGAACACTGAAGCTTTCTTT
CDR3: CASTPRPEMNTEAFF

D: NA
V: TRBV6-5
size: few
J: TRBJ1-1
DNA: TGTGCCAGCAAGGACGGGAACACTGAAGCTTTCTTT
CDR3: CASKDGNTEAFF

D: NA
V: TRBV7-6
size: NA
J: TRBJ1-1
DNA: TGTGCCAGCAGCTTAGATAGACAGACGGACACTGAAGCTTTCTTT
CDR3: CASSLDRQTDTEAFF

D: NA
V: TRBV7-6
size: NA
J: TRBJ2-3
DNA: TGTGCCAGCAGCTTAACCAGGCGAGCGGATACGCAGTATTTT
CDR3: CASSLTRRADTQYF